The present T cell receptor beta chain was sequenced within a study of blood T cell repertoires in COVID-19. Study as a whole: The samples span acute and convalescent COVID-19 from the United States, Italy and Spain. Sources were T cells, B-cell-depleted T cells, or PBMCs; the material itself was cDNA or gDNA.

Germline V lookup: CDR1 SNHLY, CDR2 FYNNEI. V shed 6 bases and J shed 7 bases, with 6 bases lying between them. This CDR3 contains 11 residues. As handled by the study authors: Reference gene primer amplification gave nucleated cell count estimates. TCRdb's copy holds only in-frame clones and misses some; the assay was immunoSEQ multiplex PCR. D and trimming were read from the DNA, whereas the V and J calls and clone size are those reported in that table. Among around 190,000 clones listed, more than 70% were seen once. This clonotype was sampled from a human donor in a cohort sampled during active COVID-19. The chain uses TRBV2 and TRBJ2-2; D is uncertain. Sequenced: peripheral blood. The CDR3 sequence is CASRLDGELFF. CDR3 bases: TGTGCCAGCAGGTTAGACGGGGAGCTGTTTTTT.